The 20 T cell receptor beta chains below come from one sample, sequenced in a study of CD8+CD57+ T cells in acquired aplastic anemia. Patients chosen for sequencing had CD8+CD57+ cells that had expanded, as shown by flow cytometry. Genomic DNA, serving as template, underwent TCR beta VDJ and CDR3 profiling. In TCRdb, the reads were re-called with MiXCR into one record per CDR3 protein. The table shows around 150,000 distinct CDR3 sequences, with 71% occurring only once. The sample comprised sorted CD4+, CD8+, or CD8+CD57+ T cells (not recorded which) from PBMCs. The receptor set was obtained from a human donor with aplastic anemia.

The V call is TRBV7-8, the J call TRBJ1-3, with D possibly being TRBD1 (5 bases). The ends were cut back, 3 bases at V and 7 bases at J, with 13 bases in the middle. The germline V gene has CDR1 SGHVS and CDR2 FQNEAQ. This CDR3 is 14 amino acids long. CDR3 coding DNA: TGTGCCAGCAGCTTCCAGGGATACCGCAACACCATATATTTT. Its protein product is CASSFQGYRNTIYF. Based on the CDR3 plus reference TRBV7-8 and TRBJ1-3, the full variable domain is GAGVSQSPRYKVAKRGQDVALRCDPISGHVSLFWYQQALGQGPEFLTYFQNEAQLDKSGLPSDRFFAERPEGSVSTLKIQRTQQEDSAVYLCASSFQGYRNTIYFGEGSWLTVV.

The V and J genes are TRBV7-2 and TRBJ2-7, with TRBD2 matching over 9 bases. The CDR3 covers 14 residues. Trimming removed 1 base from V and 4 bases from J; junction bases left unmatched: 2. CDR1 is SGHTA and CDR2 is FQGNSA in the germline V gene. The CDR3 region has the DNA TGTGCCAGCAGCTTAGTTCTAGCGGGATACGAGCAGTACTTC. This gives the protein CASSLVLAGYEQYF.

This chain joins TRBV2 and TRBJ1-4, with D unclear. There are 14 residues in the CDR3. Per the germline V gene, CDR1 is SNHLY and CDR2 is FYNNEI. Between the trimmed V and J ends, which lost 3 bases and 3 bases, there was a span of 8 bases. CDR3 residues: CASSDWEPNEKLFF. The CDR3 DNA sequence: TGTGCCAGCAGTGATTGGGAACCTAATGAAAAACTGTTTTTT.

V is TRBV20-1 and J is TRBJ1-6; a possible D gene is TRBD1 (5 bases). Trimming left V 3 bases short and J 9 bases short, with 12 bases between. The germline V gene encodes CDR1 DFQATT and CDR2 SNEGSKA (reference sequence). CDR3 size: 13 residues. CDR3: CSARKGEVSPLHF. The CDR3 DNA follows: TGCAGTGCTAGGAAAGGGGAGGTTTCACCCCTCCACTTT.

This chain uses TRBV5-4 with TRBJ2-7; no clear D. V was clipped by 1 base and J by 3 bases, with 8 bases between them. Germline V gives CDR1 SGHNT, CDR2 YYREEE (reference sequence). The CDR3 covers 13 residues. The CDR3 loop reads CASSLSGYYEQYF. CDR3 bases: TGTGCCAGCAGCTTGTCCGGATACTACGAGCAGTACTTC.

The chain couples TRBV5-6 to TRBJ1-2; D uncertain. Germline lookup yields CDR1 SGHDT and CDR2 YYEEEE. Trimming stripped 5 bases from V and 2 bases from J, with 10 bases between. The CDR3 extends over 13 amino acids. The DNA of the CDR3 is TGTGCCAGCAGTTTAGACGGAAACTATGGCTACACCTTC. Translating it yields CASSLDGNYGYTF. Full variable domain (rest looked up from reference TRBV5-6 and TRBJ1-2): DAGVTQSPTHLIKTRGQQVTLRCSPKSGHDTVSWYQQALGQGPQFIFQYYEEEERQRGNFPDRFSGHQFPNYSSELNVNALLLGDSALYLCASSLDGNYGYTFGSGTRLTVV.

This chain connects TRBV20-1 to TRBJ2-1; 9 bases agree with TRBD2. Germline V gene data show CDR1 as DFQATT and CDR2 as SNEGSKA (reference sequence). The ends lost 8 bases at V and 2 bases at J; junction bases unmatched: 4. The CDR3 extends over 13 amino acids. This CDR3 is CSTRLAAYNEQFF. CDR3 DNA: TGCAGTACAAGACTAGCGGCCTACAATGAGCAGTTCTTC.

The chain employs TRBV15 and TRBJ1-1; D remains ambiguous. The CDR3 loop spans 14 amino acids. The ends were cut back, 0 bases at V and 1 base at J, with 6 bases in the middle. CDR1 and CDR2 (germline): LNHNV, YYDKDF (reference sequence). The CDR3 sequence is CATSRDLANTEAFF. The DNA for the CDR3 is TGTGCCACCAGCAGAGATCTTGCGAACACTGAAGCTTTCTTT.

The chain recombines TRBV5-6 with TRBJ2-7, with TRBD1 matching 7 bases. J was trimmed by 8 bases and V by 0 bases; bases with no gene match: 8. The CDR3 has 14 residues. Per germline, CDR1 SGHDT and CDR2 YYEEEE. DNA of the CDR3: TGTGCCAGCAGCTTGGTGGTAACAGGGGACAAGCAGTACTTC. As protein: CASSLVVTGDKQYF.

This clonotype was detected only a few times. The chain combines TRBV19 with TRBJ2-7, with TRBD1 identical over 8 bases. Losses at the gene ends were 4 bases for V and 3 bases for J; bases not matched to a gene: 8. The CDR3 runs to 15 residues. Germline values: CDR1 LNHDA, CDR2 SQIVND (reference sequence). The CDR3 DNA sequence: TGTGCCAGTAGTAACCCCGAGACAGGGGACTACGAGCAGTACTTC. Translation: CASSNPETGDYEQYF.

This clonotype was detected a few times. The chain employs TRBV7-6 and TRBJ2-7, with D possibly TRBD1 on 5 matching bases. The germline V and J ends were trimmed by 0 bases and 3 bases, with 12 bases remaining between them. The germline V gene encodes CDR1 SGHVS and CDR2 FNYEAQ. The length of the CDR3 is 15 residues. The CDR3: CASSLAQGTNYEQYF. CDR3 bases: TGTGCCAGCAGCTTAGCCCAGGGTACAAACTACGAGCAGTACTTC.

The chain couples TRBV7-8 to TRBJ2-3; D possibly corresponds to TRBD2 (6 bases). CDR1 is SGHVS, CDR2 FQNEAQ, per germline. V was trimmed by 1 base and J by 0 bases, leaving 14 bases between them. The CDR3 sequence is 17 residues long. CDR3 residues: CASSLGRRRGSTDTQYF. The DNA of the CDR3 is TGTGCCAGCAGCTTAGGCCGGAGGAGGGGTAGCACAGATACGCAGTATTTT.

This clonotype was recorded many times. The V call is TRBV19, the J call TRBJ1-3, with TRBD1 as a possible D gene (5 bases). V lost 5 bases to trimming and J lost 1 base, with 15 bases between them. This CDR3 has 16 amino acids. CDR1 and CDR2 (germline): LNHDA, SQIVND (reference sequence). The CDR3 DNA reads TGTGCCAGTAGTTTCTGGCCGGGGCGGTCTGGAAACACCATATATTTT. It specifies CASSFWPGRSGNTIYF.

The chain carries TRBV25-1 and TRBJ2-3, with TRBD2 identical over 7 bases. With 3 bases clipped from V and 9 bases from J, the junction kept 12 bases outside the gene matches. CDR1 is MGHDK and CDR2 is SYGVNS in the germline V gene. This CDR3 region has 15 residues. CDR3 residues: CASSDWVKGGETQYF. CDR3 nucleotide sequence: TGTGCCAGCAGTGATTGGGTGAAGGGAGGGGAAACGCAGTATTTT. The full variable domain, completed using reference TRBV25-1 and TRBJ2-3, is EADIYQTPRYLVIGTGKKITLECSQTMGHDKMYWYQQDPGMELHLIHYSYGVNSTEKGDLSSESTVSRIRTEHFPLTLESARPSHTSQYLCASSDWVKGGETQYFGPGTRLTVL.

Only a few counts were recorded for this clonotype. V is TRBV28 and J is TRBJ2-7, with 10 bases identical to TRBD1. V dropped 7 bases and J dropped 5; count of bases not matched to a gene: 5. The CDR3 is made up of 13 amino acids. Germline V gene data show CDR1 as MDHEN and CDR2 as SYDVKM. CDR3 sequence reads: CASNLGQGNEQYF. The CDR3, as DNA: TGTGCCAGCAACCTGGGACAGGGGAACGAGCAGTACTTC.

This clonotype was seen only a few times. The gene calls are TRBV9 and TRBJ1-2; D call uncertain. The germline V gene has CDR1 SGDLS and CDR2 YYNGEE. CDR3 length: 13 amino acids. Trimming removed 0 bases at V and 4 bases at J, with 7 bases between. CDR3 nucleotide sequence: TGTGCCAGCAGCGTAGAAGGGAGCTATGGCTACACCTTC. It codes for CASSVEGSYGYTF.

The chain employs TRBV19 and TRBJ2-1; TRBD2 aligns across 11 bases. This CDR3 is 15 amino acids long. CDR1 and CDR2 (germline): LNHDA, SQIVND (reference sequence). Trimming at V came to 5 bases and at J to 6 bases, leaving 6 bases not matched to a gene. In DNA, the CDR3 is TGTGCCAGTAGTCGAGCTAGCGGGAGGAGCAATGAGCAGTTCTTC. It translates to CASSRASGRSNEQFF.

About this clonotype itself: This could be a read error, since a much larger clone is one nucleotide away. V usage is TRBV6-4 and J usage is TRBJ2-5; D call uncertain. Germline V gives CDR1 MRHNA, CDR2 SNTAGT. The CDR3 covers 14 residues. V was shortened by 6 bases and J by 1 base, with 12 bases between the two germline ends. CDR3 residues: CASSLGDGQETQYF. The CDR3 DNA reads TGTGCCAGCAGCTTGGGTGACGGCCAAGAGACCCAGTACTTC.

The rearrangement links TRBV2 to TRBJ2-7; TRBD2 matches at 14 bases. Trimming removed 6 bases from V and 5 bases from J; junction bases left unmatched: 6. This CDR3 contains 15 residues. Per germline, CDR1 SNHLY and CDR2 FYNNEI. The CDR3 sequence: CASSPRLAGGDEQYF. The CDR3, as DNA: TGTGCCAGCAGCCCTAGACTAGCGGGGGGGGACGAGCAGTACTTC.

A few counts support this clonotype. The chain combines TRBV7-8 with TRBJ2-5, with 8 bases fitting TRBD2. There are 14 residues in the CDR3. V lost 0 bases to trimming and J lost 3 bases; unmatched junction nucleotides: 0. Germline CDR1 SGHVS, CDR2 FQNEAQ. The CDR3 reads CASSLASGEETQYF. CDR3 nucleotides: TGTGCCAGCAGCTTAGCTAGCGGGGAAGAGACCCAGTACTTC.